The 14 T cell receptor beta chains given below trace back to one sample, sequenced in a study of vaccination and CD4 T cells after COVID-19. MiXCR, applied by TCRdb to the PCR reads, yields one record per CDR3 protein. Among 20,000 to 25,000 distinct CDR3 sequences listed, more than 45% were seen once. This sample comprised CD4+ T cells from blood, obtained before SARS-CoV-2 vaccination. The receptors derive from a human donor who had recovered from COVID-19.

The chain joins TRBV7-6 to TRBJ2-1; 7 bases fit TRBD1. The CDR3 loop spans 15 amino acids. V was pared by 4 bases and J by 8 bases, with 11 bases of the junction left unmatched. Germline V CDR1 and CDR2: SGHVS, FNYEAQ. CDR3 DNA sequence: TGTGCCAGCAGCTCCGAGACAGGGTTTATCGATGAGCAGTTCTTC. Translating it yields CASSSETGFIDEQFF.

This rearrangement joins TRBV7-9 to TRBJ2-7; TRBD2 aligns across 10 bases. This CDR3 comprises 13 residues. Trimming removed 7 bases from V and 6 bases from J; junction bases left unmatched: 6. From germline, CDR1 is SEHNR and CDR2 FQNEAQ (reference sequence). The CDR3 sequence is CASKREGLGEQYF. CDR3 in DNA: TGTGCCAGCAAGCGGGAGGGCCTGGGCGAGCAGTACTTC.

J is TRBJ2-7 and V is TRBV28; the match to TRBD2 covers 12 bases. Trimming at V came to 4 bases and at J to 0 bases, leaving 13 bases not matched to a gene. CDR1 and CDR2 (germline): MDHEN, SYDVKM. The CDR3 loop spans 19 amino acids. The CDR3 nucleotides read TGTGCCAGCAGTTCGGGGACTAGCGGGTCGTACGTCTTCTCCTACGAGCAGTACTTC. Protein product: CASSSGTSGSYVFSYEQYF.

The V and J genes are TRBV5-1 and TRBJ2-5, with 8 positions matching TRBD2. V dropped 0 bases and J dropped 4; count of bases not matched to a gene: 8. CDR3 length: 16 amino acids. Germline-derived CDR1 and CDR2 are SGHRS and YFSETQ. Here the CDR3 reads CASSLGSGGGRETQYF. CDR3 in DNA: TGCGCCAGCAGCTTGGGGTCCGGGGGGGGCCGAGAGACCCAGTACTTC.

V usage is TRBV7-2 and J usage is TRBJ2-1; weak D call: TRBD1 (6 bases). The CDR3 is 16 residues long. The V gene's germline CDR1 is SGHTA and CDR2 FQGNSA. The ends were cut back, 4 bases at V and 0 bases at J, with 13 bases in the middle. CDR3 sequence reads: CASSSRGRRSYNEQFF. CDR3 bases: TGTGCCAGCAGCTCGAGGGGGAGACGCTCCTACAATGAGCAGTTCTTC.

A single count supports this clonotype. V gene TRBV5-1 combines with J gene TRBJ2-5; D is possibly TRBD1 or TRBD2 (6 bases each). The CDR3 has 14 amino acids. Germline-derived CDR1 and CDR2 are SGHRS and YFSETQ. V was trimmed by 4 bases and J by 5 bases, leaving 15 bases between them. The CDR3 reads CASSPEGGPETQYF. The CDR3 region has the DNA TGCGCCAGCAGCCCCGAAGGGGGGCCGGAGACCCAGTACTTC.

This sequence joins TRBV20-1 and TRBJ2-7; D is possibly TRBD1 (6 bases). This CDR3 comprises 15 residues. V dropped 6 bases and J dropped 0 bases, with 18 bases sitting between them. Germline CDR1 DFQATT, CDR2 SNEGSKA (reference sequence). As DNA, the CDR3 is TGCAGTGCGGGACGCCGGAGACAGGACTCCTACGAGCAGTACTTC. Encoded protein: CSAGRRRQDSYEQYF.

The chain employs TRBV4-1 and TRBJ1-1; D may be TRBD1 (5 bases). In germline, CDR1 is MGHRA, CDR2 YSYEKL. With 4 bases removed from V and 0 bases from J, the gap between germline ends came to 9 bases. CDR3 length: 14 residues. In nucleotides, the CDR3 is TGCGCCAGCAGCCTGACAGCAATGAACACTGAAGCTTTCTTT. Its protein is CASSLTAMNTEAFF.

J is TRBJ2-2 and V is TRBV23-1; no firm D call. TRBV23-1 is an ORF, and what it does is uncertain. V lost 4 bases and J lost 5, with 14 bases in between. This CDR3 comprises 15 residues. CDR3 protein: CASSPPLRWTGELFF. The CDR3 coding sequence is TGCGCCAGCAGTCCCCCCTTACGTTGGACCGGGGAGCTGTTTTTT.

This clonotype has a handful of counts. The chain carries TRBV4-3 and TRBJ1-2; TRBD1 might be the D (5 bases). The germline CDR1 and CDR2 sequences are LGHNA and YSLEER. The CDR3 covers 15 residues. Trimming removed 3 bases at V and 0 bases at J, with 11 bases between. The CDR3 bases are TGCGCCAGCAGCCACCGGGGGAACTCTAACTATGGCTACACCTTC. It specifies CASSHRGNSNYGYTF.

The chain uses TRBV6-1 and TRBJ1-6; D is unresolved. With 6 bases removed from V and 7 bases from J, the gap between germline ends came to 7 bases. Germline CDR1 reads MNHNS; CDR2 reads SASEGT. This CDR3 has 12 amino acids. The chain's CDR3 is CASRNGNSPLHF. CDR3 nucleotides: TGTGCCAGCAGAAACGGCAATTCACCCCTCCACTTT.

This chain connects TRBV28 to TRBJ1-2; TRBD1 aligns across 8 bases. The junction had 4 bases not matched to a gene; V was cut back by 3 bases and J by 4 bases. Germline assignment: CDR1 MDHEN and CDR2 SYDVKM. The CDR3 length is 14 residues. Here the CDR3 reads CASSFLDRGYGYTF. CDR3 DNA: TGTGCCAGCAGTTTCCTCGACAGGGGCTATGGCTACACCTTC.

The chain joins TRBV24-1 to TRBJ2-3; 13 bases are shared with TRBD2. Germline V lookup: CDR1 KGHDR, CDR2 SFDVKD. V lost 4 bases to trimming and J lost 4 bases; unmatched junction nucleotides: 7. The CDR3 runs to 17 residues. As DNA, the CDR3 is TGTGCCACCAGTGAGGAGGGGACTAGCGGGAACCCAGATACGCAGTATTTT. Protein: CATSEEGTSGNPDTQYF.

As DNA, the CDR3 is TGTGCCAGCAGTCCGTATAGCGGGAGGGCCTACGAGCAGTACTTC. Its protein is CASSPYSGRAYEQYF. This chain uses TRBV27 with TRBJ2-7, with 11 bases lining up with TRBD2. The CDR3 spans 15 residues. The V gene end was trimmed by 5 bases and the J gene end by 2 bases; junction bases not matched to a gene: 5. CDR1 and CDR2 from the germline V gene are MNHEY and SMNVEV (reference sequence).